Each of the 8 T cell receptor beta chains below was sequenced from the same sample in a study of cytomegalovirus exposure and HLA in healthy donors (dated by TCRdb to 2017 to 2019). Receptor amplification or capture employed the immunoSEQ multiplex PCR assay. The multiplex PCR relied on a mix of 60 forward primers for TCR Vbeta segments and 13 reverse primers for TCR Jbeta segments. TCRdb re-hosts the immuneACCESS table, in-frame sequences only. Its copies lack some clones; in the studies checked, an unresolved V gene accounts for under half of them, and the cause for the rest is not known. The sample data list 160,000 or so clones, and 80% to 90% of these were observed just once. Roughly 10% of the sample lies in the top ten. Sequencing was done on a sample of PBMCs. The source is a man aged 50 to 60 in good health and CMV-seropositive.

V and J are TRBV19 and TRBJ2-5; the match to TRBD2 covers 11 bases. The J call may be faulty, since TRBJ2-7 better matches the DNA end. CDR3 length: 14 amino acids. Per the germline V gene, CDR1 is LNHDA and CDR2 is SQIVND (reference sequence). The chain's CDR3 is CASNTGTSGYEQYF. The CDR3, as DNA: TGTGCCAGTAATACCGGGACTAGCGGCTACGAGCAGTACTTC.

This sequence joins TRBV5-1 and TRBJ1-6; 7 bases fit TRBD1. CDR1 is SGHRS, CDR2 YFSETQ, per germline. Unmatched junction bases numbered 7, after V lost 4 bases and J lost 9 bases. The CDR3 has 14 residues. The DNA for the CDR3 is TGCGCCAGCAGCATCGCAGGGGGAGGTTCACCCCTCCACTTT. Protein product: CASSIAGGGSPLHF.

V is TRBV5-1 and J is TRBJ2-5; D might be TRBD1 (5 bases). The CDR3 extends over 14 amino acids. Germline CDR1 reads SGHRS; CDR2 reads YFSETQ. Trimming took off 1 base at V and 5 bases at J, with 12 bases between the two ends. The CDR3 bases are TGCGCCAGCAGCTTGAGACAGACGGTCGAGACCCAGTACTTC. This translates into CASSLRQTVETQYF.

The CDR3 spells CASSSTGGAGNTIYF. DNA of the CDR3: TGTGCCAGCAGCTCAACAGGGGGCGCTGGAAACACCATATATTTT. The rearrangement joins TRBV5-4 to TRBJ1-3; TRBD1 agrees at 9 bases. The CDR3 has 15 amino acids. J lost 2 bases, V lost 3 bases, and 3 bases had no gene match. Germline assignment: CDR1 SGHNT and CDR2 YYREEE (reference sequence).

CDR3 loop: CACGQGQFEQYF. The CDR3 nucleotides are TGTGCGTGTGGGCAGGGTCAGTTCGAGCAGTACTTC. This chain joins TRBV19 and TRBJ2-7; weak D call: TRBD1 (5 bases). CDR1 is LNHDA, CDR2 SQIVND, per germline (reference sequence). The CDR3 runs 12 residues.

This chain uses TRBV11-2 with TRBJ2-5, with TRBD1 identical over 7 bases. With the DNA end fitting TRBJ2-7 better, the J assignment may be wrong. Germline V gene sequence: CDR1 SGHAT, CDR2 FQNNGV. This CDR3 comprises 14 residues. The CDR3 sequence: CASSISTGIDEQYF. Written as DNA, the CDR3 is TGTGCCAGCAGCATCTCGACAGGGATCGACGAGCAGTACTTC.

This clone was found once. The genes are TRBV7-8 and TRBJ2-5; 12 positions agree with TRBD2. There are 15 residues in the CDR3. V shed 4 bases and J 5 bases; nucleotides not matched to a gene: 5. The germline CDR1 and CDR2 sequences are SGHVS and FQNEAQ. The CDR3 here is CASSSLAGGPETQYF. The CDR3 coding sequence is TGTGCCAGCAGCTCCCTAGCGGGGGGGCCGGAGACCCAGTACTTC.

This chain connects TRBV14 to TRBJ1-1; D is unresolved. The CDR3 is 14 residues long. Trimming removed 0 bases from V and 1 base from J, with 6 bases in between. Germline CDR1 and CDR2: SGHDN and FVKESK. CDR3 sequence reads: CASSQENRNTEAFF. CDR3 in DNA: TGTGCCAGCAGCCAAGAGAATAGGAACACTGAAGCTTTCTTT. The variable domain in full, with the rest retrieved from reference TRBV14 and TRBJ1-1, is EAGVTQFPSHSVIEKGQTVTLRCDPISGHDNLYWYRRVMGKEIKFLLHFVKESKQDESGMPNNRFLAERTGGTYSTLKVQPAELEDSGVYFCASSQENRNTEAFFGQGTRLTVV.